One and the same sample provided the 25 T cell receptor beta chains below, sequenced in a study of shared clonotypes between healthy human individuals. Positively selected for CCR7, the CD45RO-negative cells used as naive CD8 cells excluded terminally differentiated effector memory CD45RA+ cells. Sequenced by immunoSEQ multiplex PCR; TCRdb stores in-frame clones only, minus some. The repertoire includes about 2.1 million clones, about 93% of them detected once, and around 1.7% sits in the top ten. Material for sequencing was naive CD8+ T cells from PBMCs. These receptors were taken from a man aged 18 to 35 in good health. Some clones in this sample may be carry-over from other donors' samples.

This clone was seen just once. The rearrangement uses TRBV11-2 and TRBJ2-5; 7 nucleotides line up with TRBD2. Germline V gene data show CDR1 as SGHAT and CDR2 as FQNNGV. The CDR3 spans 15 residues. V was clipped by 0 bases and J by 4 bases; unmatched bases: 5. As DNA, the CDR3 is TGTGCCAGCAGCTTAGAATTCCGGGGGGTAGAGACCCAGTACTTC. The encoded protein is CASSLEFRGVETQYF. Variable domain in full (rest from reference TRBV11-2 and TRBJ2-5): EAGVAQSPRYKIIEKRQSVAFWCNPISGHATLYWYQQILGQGPKLLIQFQNNGVVDDSQLPKDRFSAERLKGVDSTLKIQPAKLEDSAVYLCASSLEFRGVETQYFGPGTRLLVL.

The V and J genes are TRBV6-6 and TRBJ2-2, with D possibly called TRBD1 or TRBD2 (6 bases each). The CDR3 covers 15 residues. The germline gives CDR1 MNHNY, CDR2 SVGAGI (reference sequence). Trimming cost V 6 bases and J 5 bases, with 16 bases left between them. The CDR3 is CASSPSGADTGELFF. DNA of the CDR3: TGTGCCAGCAGCCCGTCGGGGGCCGATACCGGGGAGCTGTTTTTT.

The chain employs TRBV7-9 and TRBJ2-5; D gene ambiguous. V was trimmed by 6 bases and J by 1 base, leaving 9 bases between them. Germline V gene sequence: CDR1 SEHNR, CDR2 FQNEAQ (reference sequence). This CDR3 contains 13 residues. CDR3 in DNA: TGTGCCAGCAGACCATATCTCCAAGAGACCCAGTACTTC. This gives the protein CASRPYLQETQYF.

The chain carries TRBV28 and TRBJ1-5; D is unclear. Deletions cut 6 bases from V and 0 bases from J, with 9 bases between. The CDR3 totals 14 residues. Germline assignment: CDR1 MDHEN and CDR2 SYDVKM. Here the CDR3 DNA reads TGTGCCAGCAGCGAACCCTATAGCAATCAGCCCCAGCATTTT. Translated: CASSEPYSNQPQHF.

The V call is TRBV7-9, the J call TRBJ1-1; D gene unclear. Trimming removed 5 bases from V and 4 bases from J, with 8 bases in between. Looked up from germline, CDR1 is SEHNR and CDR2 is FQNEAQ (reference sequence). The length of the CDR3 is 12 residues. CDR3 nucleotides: TGTGCCAGCAGCGGGTGGGGCACTGAAGCTTTCTTT. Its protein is CASSGWGTEAFF.

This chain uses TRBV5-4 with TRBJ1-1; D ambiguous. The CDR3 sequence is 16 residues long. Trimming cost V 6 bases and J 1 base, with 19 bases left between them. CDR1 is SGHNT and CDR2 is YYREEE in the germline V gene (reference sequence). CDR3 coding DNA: TGTGCCAGCACGAAAATTTCGCGACTCAAGAACACTGAAGCTTTCTTT. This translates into CASTKISRLKNTEAFF.

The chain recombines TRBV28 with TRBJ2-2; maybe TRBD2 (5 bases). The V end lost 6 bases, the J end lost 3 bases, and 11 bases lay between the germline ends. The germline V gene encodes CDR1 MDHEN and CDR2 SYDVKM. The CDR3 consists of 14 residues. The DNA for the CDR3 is TGTGCCAGCAGCCCCCTGAGGGACACCGGGGAGCTGTTTTTT. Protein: CASSPLRDTGELFF. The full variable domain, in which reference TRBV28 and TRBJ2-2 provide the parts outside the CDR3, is DVKVTQSSRYLVKRTGEKVFLECVQDMDHENMFWYRQDPGLGLRLIYFSYDVKMKEKGDIPEGYSVSREKKERFSLILESASTNQTSMYLCASSPLRDTGELFFGEGSRLTVL.

CDR3 sequence (DNA): TGTGCCAGCAGCTTAGTTTTCGTCAGACCCTCCTACGAGCAGTACTTC. Its protein product is CASSLVFVRPSYEQYF. The V and J genes are TRBV7-2 and TRBJ2-7; D unclear. The CDR3 is 16 residues long. Germline CDR1 and CDR2: SGHTA and FQGNSA. V was cut by 1 base and J by 0 bases, with 13 bases left in between.

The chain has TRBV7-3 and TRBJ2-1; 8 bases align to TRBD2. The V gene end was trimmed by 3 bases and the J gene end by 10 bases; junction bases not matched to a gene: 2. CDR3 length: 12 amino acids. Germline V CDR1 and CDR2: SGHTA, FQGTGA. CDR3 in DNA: TGTGCCAGCAGCTTGTTAGCGGGAGAGCAGTTCTTC. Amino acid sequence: CASSLLAGEQFF.

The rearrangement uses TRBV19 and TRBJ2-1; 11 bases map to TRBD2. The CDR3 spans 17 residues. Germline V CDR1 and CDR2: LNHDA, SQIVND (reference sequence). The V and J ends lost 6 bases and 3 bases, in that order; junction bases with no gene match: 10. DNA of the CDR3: TGTGCCAGTAGGTTCTCTGGTACTAGCGGGAGCTACAATGAGCAGTTCTTC. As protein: CASRFSGTSGSYNEQFF. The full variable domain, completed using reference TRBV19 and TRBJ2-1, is DGGITQSPKYLFRKEGQNVTLSCEQNLNHDAMYWYRQDPGQGLRLIYYSQIVNDFQKGDIAEGYSVSREKKESFPLTVTSAQKNPTAFYLCASRFSGTSGSYNEQFFGPGTRLTVL.

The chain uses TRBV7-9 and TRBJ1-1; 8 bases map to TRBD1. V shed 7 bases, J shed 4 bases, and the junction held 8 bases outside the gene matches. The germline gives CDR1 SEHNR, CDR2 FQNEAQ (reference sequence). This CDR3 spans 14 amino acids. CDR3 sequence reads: CASTQGARSTEAFF. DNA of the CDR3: TGTGCCAGCACCCAGGGGGCCAGGAGCACTGAAGCTTTCTTT.

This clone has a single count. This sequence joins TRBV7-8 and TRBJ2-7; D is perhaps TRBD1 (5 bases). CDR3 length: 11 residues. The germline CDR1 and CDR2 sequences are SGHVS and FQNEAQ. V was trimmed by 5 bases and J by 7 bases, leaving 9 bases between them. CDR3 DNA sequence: TGTGCCAGCAGCCTCCGACAGGAGCAGTACTTC. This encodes CASSLRQEQYF.

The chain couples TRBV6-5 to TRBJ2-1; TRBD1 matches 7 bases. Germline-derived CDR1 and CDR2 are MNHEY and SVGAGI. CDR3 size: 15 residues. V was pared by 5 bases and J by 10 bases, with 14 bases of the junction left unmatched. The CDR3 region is CASSPRDSYLREQFF. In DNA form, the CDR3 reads TGTGCCAGCAGTCCCCGGGACAGTTATTTGAGAGAGCAGTTCTTC.

The CDR3: CASSQRGSYNEQFF. The CDR3 nucleotides read TGCGCCAGCAGCCAGCGCGGGAGTTACAATGAGCAGTTCTTC. The rearrangement joins TRBV4-3 to TRBJ2-1; TRBD2 matches 7 bases. The CDR3 covers 14 residues. Looked up from germline, CDR1 is LGHNA and CDR2 is YSLEER. Germline trimming cut 3 bases from V and 4 bases from J; bases unmatched to any gene: 3.

The CDR3 loop is CSVEDQRTQETQYF. CDR3 nucleotide sequence: TGCAGCGTTGAAGATCAGAGGACTCAAGAGACCCAGTACTTC. The gene calls are TRBV29-1 and TRBJ2-5; D might be TRBD2 (5 bases). This CDR3 region has 14 residues. The germline gives CDR1 SQVTM, CDR2 ANQGSEA. Trimming cost V 0 bases and J 2 bases, with 10 bases left between them.

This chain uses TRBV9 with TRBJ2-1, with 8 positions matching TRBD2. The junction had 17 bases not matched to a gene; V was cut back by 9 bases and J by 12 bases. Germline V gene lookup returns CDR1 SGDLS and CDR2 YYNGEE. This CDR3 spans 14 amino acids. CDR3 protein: CATEWGREEPRQFF. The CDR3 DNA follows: TGTGCCACCGAATGGGGGCGGGAGGAGCCCCGGCAGTTCTTC.

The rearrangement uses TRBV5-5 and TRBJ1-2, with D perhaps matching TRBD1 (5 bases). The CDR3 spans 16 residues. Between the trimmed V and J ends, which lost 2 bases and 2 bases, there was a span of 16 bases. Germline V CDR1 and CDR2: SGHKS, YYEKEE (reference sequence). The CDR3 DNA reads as TGTGCCAGCAGCTTTGGATACGGGACTGAGAACTATGGCTACACCTTC. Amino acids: CASSFGYGTENYGYTF.

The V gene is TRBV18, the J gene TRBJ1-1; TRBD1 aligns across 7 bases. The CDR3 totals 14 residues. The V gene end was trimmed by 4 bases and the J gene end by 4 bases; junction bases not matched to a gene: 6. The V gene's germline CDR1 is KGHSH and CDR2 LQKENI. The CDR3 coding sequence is TGTGCCAGCTCACGAGACAGGGTCGGCACTGAAGCTTTCTTT. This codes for CASSRDRVGTEAFF. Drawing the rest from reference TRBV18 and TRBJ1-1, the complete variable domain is NAGVMQNPRHLVRRRGQEARLRCSPMKGHSHVYWYRQLPEEGLKFMVYLQKENIIDESGMPKERFSAEFPKEGPSILRIQQVVRGDSAAYFCASSRDRVGTEAFFGQGTRLTVV.

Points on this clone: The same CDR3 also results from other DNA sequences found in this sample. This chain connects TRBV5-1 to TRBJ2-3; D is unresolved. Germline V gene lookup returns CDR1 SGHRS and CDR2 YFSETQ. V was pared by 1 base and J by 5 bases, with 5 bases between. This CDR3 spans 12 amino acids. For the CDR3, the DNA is TGCGCCAGCAGCTTGAGTGGAGATACGCAGTATTTT. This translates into CASSLSGDTQYF.

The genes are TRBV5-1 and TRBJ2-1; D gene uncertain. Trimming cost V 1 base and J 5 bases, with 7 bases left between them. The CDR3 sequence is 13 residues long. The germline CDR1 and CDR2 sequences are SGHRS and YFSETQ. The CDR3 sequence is CASSLLTHNEQFF. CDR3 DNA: TGCGCCAGCAGCTTGTTGACTCACAATGAGCAGTTCTTC.

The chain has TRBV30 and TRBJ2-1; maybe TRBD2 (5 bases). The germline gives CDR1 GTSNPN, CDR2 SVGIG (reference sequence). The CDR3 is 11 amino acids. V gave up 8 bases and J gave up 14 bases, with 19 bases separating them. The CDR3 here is CAGGLKDGEFF. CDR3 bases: TGTGCCGGCGGCTTAAAGGACGGGGAGTTCTTC.

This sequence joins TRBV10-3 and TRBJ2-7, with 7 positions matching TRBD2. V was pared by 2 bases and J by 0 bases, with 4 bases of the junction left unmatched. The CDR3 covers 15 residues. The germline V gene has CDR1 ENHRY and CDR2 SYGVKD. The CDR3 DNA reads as TGTGCCATCAGTGAGCCAAGGGAGGGCTCCTACGAGCAGTACTTC. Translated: CAISEPREGSYEQYF.

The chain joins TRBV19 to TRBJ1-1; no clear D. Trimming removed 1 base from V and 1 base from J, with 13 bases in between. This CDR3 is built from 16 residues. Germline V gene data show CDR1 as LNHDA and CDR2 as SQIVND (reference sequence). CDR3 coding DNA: TGTGCCAGTAGTATAGGATGGGAGTATCAGAACACTGAAGCTTTCTTT. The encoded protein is CASSIGWEYQNTEAFF.

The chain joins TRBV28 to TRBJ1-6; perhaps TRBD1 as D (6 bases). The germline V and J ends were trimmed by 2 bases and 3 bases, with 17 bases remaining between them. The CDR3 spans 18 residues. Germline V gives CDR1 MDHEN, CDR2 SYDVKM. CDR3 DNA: TGTGCCAGCAGTTTAAAGACAGGCGAAACTATCTATAATTCACCCCTCCACTTT. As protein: CASSLKTGETIYNSPLHF.

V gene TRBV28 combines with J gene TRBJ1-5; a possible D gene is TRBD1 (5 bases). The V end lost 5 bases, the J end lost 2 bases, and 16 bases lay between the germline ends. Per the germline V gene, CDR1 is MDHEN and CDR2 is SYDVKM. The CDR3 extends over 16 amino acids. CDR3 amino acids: CASSPGTVGGNQPQHF. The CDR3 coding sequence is TGTGCCAGCAGTCCCGGGACGGTGGGTGGCAATCAGCCCCAGCATTTT.